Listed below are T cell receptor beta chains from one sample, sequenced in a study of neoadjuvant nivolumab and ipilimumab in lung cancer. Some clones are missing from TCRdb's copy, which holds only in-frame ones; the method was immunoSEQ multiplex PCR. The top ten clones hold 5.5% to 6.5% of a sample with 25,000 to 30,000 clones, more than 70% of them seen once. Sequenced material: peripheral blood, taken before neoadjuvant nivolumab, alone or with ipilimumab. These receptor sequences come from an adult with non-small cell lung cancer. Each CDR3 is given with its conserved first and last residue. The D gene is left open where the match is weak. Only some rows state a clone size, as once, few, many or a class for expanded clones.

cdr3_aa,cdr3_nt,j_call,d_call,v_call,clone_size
CASSLEGVTPLSPLHF,TGTGCCAGCAGTTTAGAGGGAGTCACTCCGCTTTCACCCCTCCACTTT,TRBJ1-6,-,TRBV28,-
CASADGGSPLHF,TGTGCCAGCGCTGATGGGGGTTCACCCCTCCACTTT,TRBJ1-6,-,TRBV7-9,once
CASVAGVSSYEQYF,TGTGCCAGCGTGGCGGGGGTTAGCTCCTACGAGCAGTACTTC,TRBJ2-7,TRBD2,TRBV6-1,-
CASSLRLALVNEQFF,TGTGCCAGCAGCTTGCGACTAGCGTTGGTAAATGAGCAGTTCTTC,TRBJ2-1,TRBD2,TRBV5-4,-
CASSRWGRGDEQYF,TGTGCCAGCAGCCGCTGGGGGCGCGGGGACGAGCAGTACTTC,TRBJ2-7,-,TRBV11-2,few
CASSLTPGTVESTEAFF,TGTGCCAGCAGCTTAACCCCAGGGACGGTCGAGAGCACTGAAGCTTTCTTT,TRBJ1-1,-,TRBV7-9,-
CASSEAPTSGGASDTQYF,TGTGCCAGCAGTGAAGCGCCGACTAGCGGGGGGGCCTCAGATACGCAGTATTTT,TRBJ2-3,TRBD2,TRBV6-1,-
CASSDPPGGLYGYTF,TGTGCCAGCAGTGACCCACCAGGGGGCCTCTATGGCTACACCTTC,TRBJ1-2,TRBD1,TRBV6-1,-
CASSAYRELGETQYF,TGTGCCAGCAGCGCCTACAGGGAATTGGGAGAGACCCAGTACTTC,TRBJ2-5,-,TRBV4-2,-
CASSYDRGRGTQYF,TGTGCCAGCAGCTACGACAGGGGGCGGGGGACCCAGTACTTC,TRBJ2-5,TRBD1,TRBV2,-
CASSLQGETQYF,TGTGCCAGCAGTCTACAGGGAGAGACCCAGTACTTC,TRBJ2-5,-,TRBV6-5,-
CASSLDPAGGVNIQYF,TGTGCCAGCAGCTTAGATCCCGCAGGAGGGGTGAACATTCAGTACTTC,TRBJ2-4,-,TRBV7-8,-
CATSRDTRGGREQYF,TGTGCCACCAGCAGAGATACTCGCGGGGGAAGGGAGCAGTACTTC,TRBJ2-7,TRBD2,TRBV15,-
CASTPGSYEQYF,TGTGCCAGCACCCCTGGCTCCTACGAGCAGTACTTC,TRBJ2-7,-,TRBV28,-
CASRGTGASTEAFF,TGTGCCAGCAGGGGGACAGGGGCGAGCACTGAAGCTTTCTTT,TRBJ1-1,TRBD1,TRBV19,-
CASSPNRGPYEQYF,TGTGCCAGCAGCCCGAACAGGGGGCCCTACGAGCAGTACTTC,TRBJ2-7,TRBD1,TRBV7-9,-
CASSLANSGNTIYF,TGTGCCAGCAGCTTAGCGAACTCTGGAAACACCATATATTTT,TRBJ1-3,-,TRBV11-2,-
CASSLNNEGGYGYTF,TGCGCCAGCAGCTTGAATAATGAGGGGGGCTATGGCTACACCTTC,TRBJ1-2,-,TRBV5-1,-
CASSSRAKLNYGYTF,TGTGCCAGCAGCTCCCGGGCCAAGCTCAACTATGGCTACACCTTC,TRBJ1-2,-,TRBV11-3,-
CASSFGAATTNEKLFF,TGCGCCAGCAGCTTCGGGGCAGCTACAACTAATGAAAAACTGTTTTTT,TRBJ1-4,-,TRBV5-1,once
CASHRQGRGYTF,TGTGCCAGCCATAGACAGGGCCGTGGCTACACCTTC,TRBJ1-2,TRBD1,TRBV6-5,few
CASSLPPASSGNTIYF,TGTGCCAGCTCACTCCCCCCGGCGAGCTCTGGAAACACCATATATTTT,TRBJ1-3,-,TRBV18,-
CASSLRSGNTEAFF,TGTGCCAGCAGCTTAAGGTCGGGGAACACTGAAGCTTTCTTT,TRBJ1-1,-,TRBV7-6,-
CASSLDRLNTEAFF,TGTGCCAGCAGCCTAGACAGGTTGAACACTGAAGCTTTCTTT,TRBJ1-1,-,TRBV11-2,-
CAIGTGDTEAFF,TGTGCCATCGGGACAGGGGATACTGAAGCTTTCTTT,TRBJ1-1,TRBD1,TRBV10-3,few
CASTPGGGQGTDTQYF,TGTGCCAGCACTCCCGGAGGGGGACAGGGGACAGATACGCAGTATTTT,TRBJ2-3,TRBD1,TRBV27,once
CASSPTGGYEKLFF,TGTGCCAGCAGTCCGACAGGAGGGTATGAAAAACTGTTTTTT,TRBJ1-4,-,TRBV27,-
CASRGGTGDGYTF,TGCGCCAGCAGGGGCGGGACAGGGGATGGCTACACCTTC,TRBJ1-2,TRBD1,TRBV5-1,-
CASSVNSEETQYF,TGTGCCAGCTCAGTTAACAGCGAAGAGACCCAGTACTTC,TRBJ2-5,-,TRBV18,-
CASSVATVGTDTQYF,TGTGCCAGCAGCGTAGCTACGGTGGGCACAGATACGCAGTATTTT,TRBJ2-3,-,TRBV9,-
CASSESTGGEVETQYF,TGCGCCAGCAGTGAGTCTACAGGGGGAGAAGTAGAGACCCAGTACTTC,TRBJ2-5,TRBD1,TRBV10-1,-
CASSPGGTDTQYF,TGTGCCAGCAGCCCGGGGGGCACAGATACGCAGTATTTT,TRBJ2-3,-,TRBV7-2,-
CASSYSGGGGYGYTF,TGTGCCAGCAGTTACTCTGGCGGGGGGGGCTATGGCTACACCTTC,TRBJ1-2,-,TRBV6-5,-
CAIRGTGERYTIYF,TGTGCCATCAGAGGGACAGGGGAACGTTACACCATATATTTT,TRBJ1-3,TRBD1,TRBV10-3,-
CASSQDTAGGTDTQYF,TGCGCCAGCAGCCAAGATACAGCGGGGGGCACAGATACGCAGTATTTT,TRBJ2-3,TRBD2,TRBV4-3,-
CASSLRVGRVNTEAFF,TGTGCCAGCAGCTTGAGAGTAGGACGGGTGAACACTGAAGCTTTCTTT,TRBJ1-1,-,TRBV5-4,few
CASSEGDRIIHEQYF,TGCGCCAGCAGTGAAGGAGACAGGATTATCCACGAGCAGTACTTC,TRBJ2-7,-,TRBV10-2,-
CATSRDPTGNNSPLHF,TGTGCCACCAGCAGAGACCCGACAGGGAACAATTCACCCCTCCACTTT,TRBJ1-6,TRBD1,TRBV15,-
CASSPVGENQPQHF,TGTGCCAGCTCACCAGTGGGGGAGAATCAGCCCCAGCATTTT,TRBJ1-5,-,TRBV18,-
CASSPNTGELFF,TGTGCCAGCAGCCCGAACACCGGGGAGCTGTTTTTT,TRBJ2-2,-,TRBV7-3,-
CSVRMGSTDTQYF,TGCAGCGTTCGGATGGGCAGCACAGATACGCAGTATTTT,TRBJ2-3,-,TRBV29-1,-
CASSFSGANQETQYF,TGCGCCAGCAGCTTTAGCGGGGCCAACCAAGAGACCCAGTACTTC,TRBJ2-5,TRBD2,TRBV5-1,-
CASSPGTGGKYGYTF,TGTGCCAGCAGCCCTGGGACAGGGGGGAAGTATGGCTACACCTTC,TRBJ1-2,TRBD1,TRBV7-8,-
CSARDVGQGDW,TGCAGTGCTAGAGATGTGGGACAGGGGGATTGG,TRBJ1-2,TRBD1,TRBV20-1,-
CASSRPMNTEAFF,TGTGCCAGCAGCCGCCCGATGAACACTGAAGCTTTCTTT,TRBJ1-1,-,TRBV7-9,-
CASSQEEGGAQHF,TGTGCCAGCAGCCAAGAGGAAGGGGGAGCCCAGCATTTT,TRBJ1-5,-,TRBV4-2,-
CASGPGTARGNEKLFF,TGCGCCAGCGGCCCAGGGACTGCCAGGGGTAATGAAAAACTGTTTTTT,TRBJ1-4,-,TRBV5-1,once
CASSPRVGFRTYEQYF,TGTGCCAGCAGCCCTAGGGTTGGGTTTAGGACCTACGAGCAGTACTTC,TRBJ2-7,-,TRBV28,-
CASSEVHRGFQETQYF,TGTGCCAGCAGTGAAGTCCACAGGGGATTCCAAGAGACCCAGTACTTC,TRBJ2-5,TRBD1,TRBV6-1,-
CAISDPGPLEEQFF,TGTGCCATCAGTGACCCTGGACCGTTAGAAGAGCAGTTCTTC,TRBJ2-1,-,TRBV10-3,-
CASSPHRGDTGELFF,TGTGCCAGCAGCCCGCACAGGGGGGACACCGGGGAGCTGTTTTTT,TRBJ2-2,TRBD1,TRBV11-3,-